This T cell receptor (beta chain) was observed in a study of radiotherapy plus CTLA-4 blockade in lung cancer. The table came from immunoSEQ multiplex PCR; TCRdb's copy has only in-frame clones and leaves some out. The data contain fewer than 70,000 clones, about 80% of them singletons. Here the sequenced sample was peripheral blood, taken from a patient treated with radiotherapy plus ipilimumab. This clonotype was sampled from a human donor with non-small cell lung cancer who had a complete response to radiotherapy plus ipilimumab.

CDR3 sequence: CASKQDPNQPQHF. CDR3 in DNA: TGTGCCAGCAAACAGGACCCCAATCAGCCCCAGCATTTT. V and J are TRBV2 and TRBJ1-5; possibly TRBD1 for D (5 bases). Trimming removed 7 bases from V and 3 bases from J, with 10 bases in between. This CDR3 spans 13 amino acids. Germline-derived CDR1 and CDR2 are SNHLY and FYNNEI. The entire variable domain, with the rest obtained from reference TRBV2 and TRBJ1-5, is as follows: EPEVTQTPSHQVTQMGQEVILRCVPISNHLYFYWYRQILGQKVEFLVSFYNNEISEKSEIFDDQFSVERPDGSNFTLKIRSTKLEDSAMYFCASKQDPNQPQHFGDGTRLSIL.